The clone carrying this T cell receptor beta chain was picked up many times. Its antigen is not known. This entry comes from a study of response to subunit inactivated influenza vaccine. Study observations and caveats: Few additional T cells are recruited per seasonal influenza vaccination, authors suggested.

Deletions cut 7 bases from V and 9 bases from J, with 14 bases between. Per germline, CDR1 SGHRS and CDR2 YFSETQ. CDR3 length: 12 residues. TCRdb called the RT-PCR reads again in MiXCR, with one record for every CDR3 protein. The top ten clones hold roughly 10% of a sample with about 530,000 distinct CDR3 sequences, around 11% of them seen once. The sequencing used PBMCs from blood, collected on the day of vaccination. The sequence derives from a man between 50 and 59 years old who received an inactivated influenza vaccine. V and J are TRBV5-1 and TRBJ2-1; D call uncertain. CDR3 sequence (DNA): TGCGCCAGCTCCAACCTAGGGTTTGAGCAGTTCTTC. Translation: CASSNLGFEQFF.